One sample yielded the 8 T cell receptor beta chains listed below, sequenced in a study of T cell clones after liver transplantation. Clones were read by immunoSEQ multiplex PCR, and TCRdb kept only the in-frame ones, dropping some. The data hold some 20,000 clones, with about four fifths observed a single time. The sequencing used CD8+ T cells from blood, collected roughly 55 months after liver transplant. Receptors originate from a human patient who received a liver transplant. Some T cells may be transferred from the graft donor.

J is TRBJ2-3 and V is TRBV7-6; D remains unclear. The germline CDR1 and CDR2 sequences are SGHVS and FNYEAQ. This CDR3 has 14 amino acids. Trimming left V 5 bases short and J 4 bases short, with 13 bases between. CDR3 nucleotides: TGTGCCAGCAGCATAGGCCCTGGAGCAGATACGCAGTATTTT. This gives the protein CASSIGPGADTQYF.

The genes are TRBV6-6 and TRBJ2-3, with D unclear. Germline V gene sequence: CDR1 MNHNY, CDR2 SVGAGI (reference sequence). CDR3 size: 13 residues. V was pared by 2 bases and J by 2 bases, with 5 bases between. Written as DNA, the CDR3 is TGTGCCAGCAGTTACCAGGTCACAGATACGCAGTATTTT. This translates into CASSYQVTDTQYF.

The chain joins TRBV4-1 to TRBJ2-3, with 8 bases fitting TRBD2. This CDR3 has 16 amino acids. Trimming cost V 3 bases and J 1 base; bases outside gene matches: 6. The germline gives CDR1 MGHRA, CDR2 YSYEKL. This CDR3 reads CASSQWGSGGTDTQYF. CDR3 DNA: TGCGCCAGCAGCCAGTGGGGTAGCGGGGGCACAGATACGCAGTATTTT.

This clone occurred once. The chain employs TRBV27 and TRBJ2-7, with 9 bases matching TRBD1. Germline V lookup: CDR1 MNHEY, CDR2 SMNVEV (reference sequence). After removal of 5 bases from V and 2 bases from J, the junction contained 10 bases not matched to a gene. The CDR3 covers 16 residues. The CDR3 here is CASSESQGASTYEQYF. In DNA, the CDR3 is TGTGCCAGCAGTGAATCACAGGGGGCGAGTACCTACGAGCAGTACTTC.

This clone was recorded only once. CDR3 loop: CASTETSGGALETQYF. CDR3 nucleotides: TGTGCCAGCACCGAGACTAGCGGGGGGGCCCTGGAGACCCAGTACTTC. The chain is built from TRBV2 and TRBJ2-5; 14 bases are shared with TRBD2. There are 16 residues in the CDR3. The germline gives CDR1 SNHLY, CDR2 FYNNEI. J gave up 5 bases and V 7 bases, and 9 bases lay outside the gene matches.

The J gene is TRBJ2-7, the V gene TRBV7-6; D might be TRBD1 (6 bases). The CDR3 spans 13 residues. Germline V CDR1 and CDR2: SGHVS, FNYEAQ. V gave up 3 bases and J gave up 3 bases, with 9 bases separating them. CDR3 sequence reads: CASSLGHSYEQYF. The CDR3 DNA is TGTGCCAGCAGCTTGGGACATAGCTACGAGCAGTACTTC.

The chain links TRBV13 to TRBJ2-7; possible D gene TRBD1, 5 bases. V was trimmed by 1 base and J by 1 base, leaving 8 bases between them. From germline, CDR1 is PRHDT and CDR2 FYEKMQ (reference sequence). The CDR3 length is 14 residues. CDR3 bases: TGTGCCAGCAGCTTAGATCAGGGATCCTACGAGCAGTACTTC. It specifies CASSLDQGSYEQYF. Variable domain in full (rest from reference TRBV13 and TRBJ2-7): AAGVIQSPRHLIKEKRETATLKCYPIPRHDTVYWYQQGPGQDPQFLISFYEKMQSDKGSIPDRFSAQQFSDYHSELNMSSLELGDSALYFCASSLDQGSYEQYFGPGTRLTVT.

The chain employs TRBV29-1 and TRBJ2-3; the D is unclear. V was pared by 6 bases and J by 2 bases, with 12 bases between. Germline V gene sequence: CDR1 SQVTM, CDR2 ANQGSEA. The CDR3 is 13 amino acids. CDR3 in DNA: TGCAGCGTATGGACCCCCTTCACAGATACGCAGTATTTT. This sequence encodes CSVWTPFTDTQYF.